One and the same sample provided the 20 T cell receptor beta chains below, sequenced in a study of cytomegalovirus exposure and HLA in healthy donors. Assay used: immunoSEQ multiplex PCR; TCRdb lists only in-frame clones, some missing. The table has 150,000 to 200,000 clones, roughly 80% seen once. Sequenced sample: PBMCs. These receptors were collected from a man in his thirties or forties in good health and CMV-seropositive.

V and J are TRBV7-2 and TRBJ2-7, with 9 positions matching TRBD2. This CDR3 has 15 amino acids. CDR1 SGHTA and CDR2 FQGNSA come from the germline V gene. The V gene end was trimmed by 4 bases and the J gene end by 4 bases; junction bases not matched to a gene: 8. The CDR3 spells CASSSSFSGGYEQYF. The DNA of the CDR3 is TGTGCCAGCAGCTCTTCCTTTAGCGGGGGATACGAGCAGTACTTC. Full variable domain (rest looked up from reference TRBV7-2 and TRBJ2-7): GAGVSQSPSNKVTEKGKDVELRCDPISGHTALYWYRQSLGQGLEFLIYFQGNSAPDKSGLPSDRFSAERTGGSVSTLTIQRTQQEDSAVYLCASSSSFSGGYEQYFGPGTRLTVT.

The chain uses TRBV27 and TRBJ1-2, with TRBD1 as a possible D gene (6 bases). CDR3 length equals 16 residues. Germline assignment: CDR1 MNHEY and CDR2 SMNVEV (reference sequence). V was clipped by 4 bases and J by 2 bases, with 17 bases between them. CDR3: CASSSPGALENYGYTF. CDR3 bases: TGTGCCAGCAGTTCCCCAGGGGCCCTGGAAAACTATGGCTACACCTTC.

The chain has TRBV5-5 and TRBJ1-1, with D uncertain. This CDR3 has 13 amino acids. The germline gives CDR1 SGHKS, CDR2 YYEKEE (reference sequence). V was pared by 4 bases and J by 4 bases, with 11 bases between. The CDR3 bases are TGTGCCAGCAGCCCCCGAGAGGGCACTGAAGCTTTCTTT. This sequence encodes CASSPREGTEAFF.

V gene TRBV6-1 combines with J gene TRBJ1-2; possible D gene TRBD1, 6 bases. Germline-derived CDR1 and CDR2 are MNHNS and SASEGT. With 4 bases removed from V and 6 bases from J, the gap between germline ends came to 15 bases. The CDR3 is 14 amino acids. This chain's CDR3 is CASSGSDSYHGYTF. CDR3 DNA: TGTGCCAGCAGTGGCTCGGACAGTTACCATGGCTACACCTTC.

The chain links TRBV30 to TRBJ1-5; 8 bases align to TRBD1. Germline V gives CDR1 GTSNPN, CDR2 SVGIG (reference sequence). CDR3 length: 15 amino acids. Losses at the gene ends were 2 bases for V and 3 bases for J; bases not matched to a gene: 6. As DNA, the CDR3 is TGTGCCTGGAGTTCGGGACAGGTGTCCAATCAGCCCCAGCATTTT. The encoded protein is CAWSSGQVSNQPQHF.

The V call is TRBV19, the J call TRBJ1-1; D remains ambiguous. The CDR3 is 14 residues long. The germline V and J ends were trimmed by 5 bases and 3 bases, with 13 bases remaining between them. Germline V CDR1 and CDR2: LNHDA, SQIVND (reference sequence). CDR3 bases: TGTGCCAGTAGTCCCTTTCCGGGATACACTGAAGCTTTCTTT. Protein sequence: CASSPFPGYTEAFF.

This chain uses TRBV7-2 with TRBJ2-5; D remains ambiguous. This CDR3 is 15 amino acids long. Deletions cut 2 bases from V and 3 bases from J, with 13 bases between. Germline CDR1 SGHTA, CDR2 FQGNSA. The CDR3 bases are TGTGCCAGCAGCTTATCTCCAGCGAGAGAAGAGACCCAGTACTTC. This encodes CASSLSPAREETQYF. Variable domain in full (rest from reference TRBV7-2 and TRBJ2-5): GAGVSQSPSNKVTEKGKDVELRCDPISGHTALYWYRQSLGQGLEFLIYFQGNSAPDKSGLPSDRFSAERTGGSVSTLTIQRTQQEDSAVYLCASSLSPAREETQYFGPGTRLLVL.

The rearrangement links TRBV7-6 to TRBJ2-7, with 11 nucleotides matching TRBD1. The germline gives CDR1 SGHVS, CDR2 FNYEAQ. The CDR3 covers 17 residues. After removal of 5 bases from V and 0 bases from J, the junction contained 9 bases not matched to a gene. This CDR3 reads CASSPPRGQGASYEQYF. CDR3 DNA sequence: TGTGCCAGCAGCCCCCCCCGAGGACAGGGGGCCTCCTACGAGCAGTACTTC.

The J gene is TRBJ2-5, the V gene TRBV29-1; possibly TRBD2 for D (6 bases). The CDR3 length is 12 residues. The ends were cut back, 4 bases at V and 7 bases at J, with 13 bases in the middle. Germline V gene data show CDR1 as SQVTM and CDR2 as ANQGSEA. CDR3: CSVGPGEGTQYF. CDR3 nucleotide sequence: TGCAGCGTTGGGCCGGGAGAGGGGACCCAGTACTTC.

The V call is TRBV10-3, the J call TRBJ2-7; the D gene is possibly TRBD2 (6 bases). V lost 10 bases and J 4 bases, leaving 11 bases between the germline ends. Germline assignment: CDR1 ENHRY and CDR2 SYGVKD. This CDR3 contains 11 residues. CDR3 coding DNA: TGTGCCACTCAGGGAGGTTACGAGCAGTACTTC. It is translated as CATQGGYEQYF.

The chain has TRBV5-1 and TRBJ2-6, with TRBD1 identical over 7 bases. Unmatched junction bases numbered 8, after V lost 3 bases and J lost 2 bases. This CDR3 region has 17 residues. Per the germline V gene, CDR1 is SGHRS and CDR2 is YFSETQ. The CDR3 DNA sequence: TGCGCCAGCAGCTCAACCTACACAGGGGCTGGGGCCAACGTCCTGACTTTC. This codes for CASSSTYTGAGANVLTF.

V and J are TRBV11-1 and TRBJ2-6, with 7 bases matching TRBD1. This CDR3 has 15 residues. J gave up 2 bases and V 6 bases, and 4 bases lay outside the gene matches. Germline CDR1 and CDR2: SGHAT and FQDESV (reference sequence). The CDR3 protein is CASSSTGAGANVLTF. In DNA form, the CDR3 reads TGTGCCAGCAGTTCAACAGGGGCTGGGGCCAACGTCCTGACTTTC. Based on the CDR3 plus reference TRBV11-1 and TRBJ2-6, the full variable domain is EAEVAQSPRYKITEKSQAVAFWCDPISGHATLYWYRQILGQGPELLVQFQDESVVDDSQLPKDRFSAERLKGVDSTLKIQPAELGDSAMYLCASSSTGAGANVLTFGAGSRLTVL.

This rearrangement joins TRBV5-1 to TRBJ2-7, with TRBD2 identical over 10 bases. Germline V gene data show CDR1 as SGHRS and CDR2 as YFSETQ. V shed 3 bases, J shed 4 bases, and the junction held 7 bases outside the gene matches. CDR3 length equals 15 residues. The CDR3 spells CASSSGLAAPYEQYF. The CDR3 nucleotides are TGCGCCAGCAGCTCCGGACTAGCGGCGCCTTACGAGCAGTACTTC. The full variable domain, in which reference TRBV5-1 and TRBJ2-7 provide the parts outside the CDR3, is KAGVTQTPRYLIKTRGQQVTLSCSPISGHRSVSWYQQTPGQGLQFLFEYFSETQRNKGNFPGRFSGRQFSNSRSEMNVSTLELGDSALYLCASSSGLAAPYEQYFGPGTRLTVT.

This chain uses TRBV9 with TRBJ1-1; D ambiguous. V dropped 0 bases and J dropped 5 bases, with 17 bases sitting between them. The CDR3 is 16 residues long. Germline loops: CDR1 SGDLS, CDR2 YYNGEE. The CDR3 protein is CASSVEAGLRGTEAFF. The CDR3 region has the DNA TGTGCCAGCAGCGTAGAGGCAGGCCTCCGGGGAACTGAAGCTTTCTTT.

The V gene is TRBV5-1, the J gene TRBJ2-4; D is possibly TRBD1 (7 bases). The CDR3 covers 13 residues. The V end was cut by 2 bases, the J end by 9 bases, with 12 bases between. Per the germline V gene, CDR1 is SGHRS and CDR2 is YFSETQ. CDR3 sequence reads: CASSLGQEGIQYF. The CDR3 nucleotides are TGCGCCAGCAGCTTAGGACAGGAGGGCATTCAGTACTTC.

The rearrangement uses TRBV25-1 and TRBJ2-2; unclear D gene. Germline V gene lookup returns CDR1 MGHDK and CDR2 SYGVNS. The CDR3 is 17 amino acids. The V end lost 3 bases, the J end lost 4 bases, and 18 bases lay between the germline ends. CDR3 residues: CASSDSAGWPFTGELFF. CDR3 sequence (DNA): TGTGCCAGCAGTGATTCGGCAGGATGGCCGTTCACCGGGGAGCTGTTTTTT.

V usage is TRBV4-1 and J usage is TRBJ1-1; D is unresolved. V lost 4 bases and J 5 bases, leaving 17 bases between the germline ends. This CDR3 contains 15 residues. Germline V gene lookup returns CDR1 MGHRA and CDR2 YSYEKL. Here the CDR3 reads CASSLPGGVGTEAFF. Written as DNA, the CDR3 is TGCGCCAGCAGCCTCCCAGGCGGGGTTGGAACTGAAGCTTTCTTT.

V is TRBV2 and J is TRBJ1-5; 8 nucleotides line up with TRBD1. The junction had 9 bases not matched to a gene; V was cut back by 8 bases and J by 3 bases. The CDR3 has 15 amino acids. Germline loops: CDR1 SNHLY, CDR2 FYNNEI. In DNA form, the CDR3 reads TGTGCCAGCCGCAGGGGGCAGGGGGCCAATCAGCCCCAGCATTTT. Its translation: CASRRGQGANQPQHF.

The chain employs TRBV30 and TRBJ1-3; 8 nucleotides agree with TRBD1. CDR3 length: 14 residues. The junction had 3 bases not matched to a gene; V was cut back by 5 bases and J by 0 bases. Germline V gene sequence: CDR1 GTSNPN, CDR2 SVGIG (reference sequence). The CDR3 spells CAWSQGASGNTIYF. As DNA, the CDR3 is TGTGCCTGGTCCCAGGGGGCCTCTGGAAACACCATATATTTT.

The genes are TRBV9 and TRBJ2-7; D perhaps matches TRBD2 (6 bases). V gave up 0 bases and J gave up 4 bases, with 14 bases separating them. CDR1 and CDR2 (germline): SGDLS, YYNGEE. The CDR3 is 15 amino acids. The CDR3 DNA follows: TGTGCCAGCAGCGTAGCTGGGGGGTCGGGGTACGAGCAGTACTTC. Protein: CASSVAGGSGYEQYF.